Following are 30 T cell receptor beta chains from one sample sequenced in a study of blood T cell repertoires in COVID-19. Data came from immunoSEQ multiplex PCR; TCRdb stores just in-frame clones and leaves some out. The table shows around 140,000 clones, with 65% to 85% occurring only once. The sample was peripheral blood. The receptors derive from a woman aged 55-70 years with acute or convalescent COVID-19.

The chain uses TRBV24-1 and TRBJ2-7; 8 bases agree with TRBD2. CDR3 length: 16 amino acids. The germline V gene has CDR1 KGHDR and CDR2 SFDVKD. V was clipped by 8 bases and J by 9 bases; unmatched bases: 20. CDR3 residues: CATTPKGGLGPTRQYF. The CDR3 DNA sequence: TGTGCCACCACCCCAAAAGGGGGACTAGGCCCCACCCGGCAGTACTTC.

The V gene is TRBV18, the J gene TRBJ2-3; tentatively, D is TRBD1 (7 bases). The CDR3 totals 15 residues. Trimming removed 3 bases at V and 0 bases at J, with 10 bases between. Germline V lookup: CDR1 KGHSH, CDR2 LQKENI. The CDR3 protein is CASSPQGGSTDTQYF. The CDR3 DNA reads TGTGCCAGCTCACCCCAGGGGGGAAGCACAGATACGCAGTATTTT.

The chain has TRBV27 and TRBJ1-1; tentatively, D is TRBD1 (6 bases). Trimming took 0 bases from V and 7 from J, leaving 15 bases between them. This CDR3 is built from 15 residues. Germline values: CDR1 MNHEY, CDR2 SMNVEV (reference sequence). CDR3 nucleotide sequence: TGTGCCAGCAGTTTATCCCCCTCAGGGGCAGGTGAAGCTTTCTTT. It codes for CASSLSPSGAGEAFF.

This clone was seen a few times. The V call is TRBV19, the J call TRBJ1-5, with a tentative D call TRBD1 (5 bases). Trimming removed 4 bases at V and 2 bases at J, with 12 bases between. The CDR3 spans 15 residues. In germline, CDR1 is LNHDA, CDR2 SQIVND (reference sequence). The CDR3 bases are TGTGCCAGTAGTAAGGGCAGGGTCGGCAATCAGCCCCAGCATTTT. This encodes CASSKGRVGNQPQHF. Variable domain in full (rest from reference TRBV19 and TRBJ1-5): DGGITQSPKYLFRKEGQNVTLSCEQNLNHDAMYWYRQDPGQGLRLIYYSQIVNDFQKGDIAEGYSVSREKKESFPLTVTSAQKNPTAFYLCASSKGRVGNQPQHFGDGTRLSIL.

The V and J genes are TRBV10-2 and TRBJ2-1; 11 bases are shared with TRBD2. This CDR3 region has 14 residues. The V segment lost 7 bases and the J segment 5 bases; nucleotides outside the gene matches: 4. Germline V gives CDR1 WSHSY, CDR2 SAAADI. CDR3 nucleotides: TGCGCCAGCATCTCGGGACTAGCGGACAATGAGCAGTTCTTC. Translating it yields CASISGLADNEQFF.

V and J are TRBV21-1 and TRBJ2-2; TRBD2 is taken as the D call from the table, unchecked against the DNA. TRBV21-1 is a pseudogene segment. The CDR3 spans 18 residues. In DNA form, the CDR3 reads TGTGCCAGCAGCAAACCGGGACTAGCGGGACCGAACACCGGGGAGCTGTTTTTT. Encoded protein: CASSKPGLAGPNTGELFF.

This clone has more than one count but fewer than ten. The V gene is TRBV10-1, the J gene TRBJ2-7; a possible D gene is TRBD1 (5 bases). Germline V gene lookup returns CDR1 WNHNN and CDR2 SYGVQD (reference sequence). The V end lost 0 bases, the J end lost 9 bases, and 21 bases lay between the germline ends. The CDR3 runs to 16 residues. The CDR3 is CASSESPSGSDPGQYF. The CDR3 DNA reads as TGCGCCAGCAGTGAGTCGCCCTCAGGGTCCGACCCTGGGCAGTACTTC.

This chain uses TRBV7-9 with TRBJ2-7; TRBD2 matches 8 bases. The junction had 3 bases not matched to a gene; V was cut back by 5 bases and J by 0 bases. The CDR3 is 14 amino acids. Looked up from germline, CDR1 is SEHNR and CDR2 is FQNEAQ (reference sequence). CDR3 bases: TGTGCCAGCAGCCGCGGGACTAGCTCCTACGAGCAGTACTTC. Amino acid sequence: CASSRGTSSYEQYF.

The V and J genes are TRBV6-5 and TRBJ1-4; the D is unclear. The CDR3 has 15 amino acids. The V end was cut by 2 bases, the J end by 8 bases, with 15 bases between. CDR1 and CDR2 from the germline V gene are MNHEY and SVGAGI. The CDR3, as DNA: TGTGCCAGCAGTTACGGTCCGAGGGTTGAGGAAAAACTGTTTTTT. It yields the protein CASSYGPRVEEKLFF.

V is TRBV2 and J is TRBJ1-1; 7 nucleotides align to TRBD1. The CDR3 contains 14 residues. V lost 4 bases to trimming and J lost 4 bases; unmatched junction nucleotides: 6. Germline lookup yields CDR1 SNHLY and CDR2 FYNNEI. CDR3 DNA: TGTGCCAGCAGTGCAGACAGGGCCCCCACTGAAGCTTTCTTT. This sequence encodes CASSADRAPTEAFF.

Remarks on this clone: One junction end does not reproduce the germline sequence, and a read error may be involved. V is TRBV7-9 and J is TRBJ2-5; the D is unclear. This CDR3 comprises 13 residues. CDR1 and CDR2 (germline): SEHNR, FQNEAQ (reference sequence). In nucleotides, the CDR3 is TGTGCCAGCAGCTTAGGGCTAGAAGAGTCCCAGTACTTC. Translated: CASSLGLEESQYF. Complete variable domain (other parts from reference TRBV7-9 and TRBJ2-5): DTGVSQNPRHKITKRGQNVTFRCDPISEHNRLYWYRQTLGQGPEFLTYFQNEAQLEKSRLLSDRFSAERPKGSFSTLEIQRTEQGDSAMYLCASSLGLEESQYFGPGTRLLVL.

The rearrangement joins TRBV5-1 to TRBJ2-1; 7 nucleotides match TRBD2. The CDR3 covers 16 residues. CDR1 SGHRS and CDR2 YFSETQ come from the germline V gene. Germline trimming cut 4 bases from V and 4 bases from J; bases unmatched to any gene: 11. The CDR3 sequence is CASSPARSGLYNEQFF. Written as DNA, the CDR3 is TGCGCCAGCAGCCCCGCCCGATCGGGACTATACAATGAGCAGTTCTTC.

V is TRBV25-1 and J is TRBJ1-5; no reliable D call. Trimming took off 5 bases at V and 9 bases at J, with 14 bases between the two ends. The CDR3 is made up of 13 amino acids. CDR1 is MGHDK, CDR2 SYGVNS, per germline. The CDR3 DNA reads TGTGCCAGCAGTCCCGGAGGGCTTGCGCCCCAGCATTTT. Translated, it gives CASSPGGLAPQHF.

This sequence joins TRBV6-1 and TRBJ2-1, with a tentative D call TRBD1 (6 bases). V dropped 4 bases and J dropped 4 bases, with 17 bases sitting between them. The CDR3 is 16 amino acids. Germline CDR1 and CDR2: MNHNS and SASEGT. The CDR3 bases are TGTGCCAGCAGTGGGACAGACAGCCACCTTTACAATGAGCAGTTCTTC. Protein sequence: CASSGTDSHLYNEQFF.

The V gene is TRBV19, the J gene TRBJ2-1; the match to TRBD2 covers 9 bases. Germline V gene sequence: CDR1 LNHDA, CDR2 SQIVND (reference sequence). This CDR3 region has 15 residues. The J segment lost 3 bases and the V segment lost 1 base, leaving 1 base of the junction unmatched. Here the CDR3 reads CASSIVAGDYNEQFF. CDR3 bases: TGTGCCAGTAGTATAGTAGCGGGAGACTACAATGAGCAGTTCTTC.

This chain joins TRBV28 and TRBJ2-5, with a weak D call TRBD1 (5 bases). Trimming stripped 5 bases from V and 5 bases from J, with 9 bases between. The CDR3 covers 12 residues. CDR1 is MDHEN, CDR2 SYDVKM, per germline. CDR3 in amino acids: CASSDSRETQYF. CDR3 DNA: TGTGCCAGCAGTGACAGTAGGGAGACCCAGTACTTC.

The V gene is TRBV2, the J gene TRBJ2-3; D gene unclear. Per germline, CDR1 SNHLY and CDR2 FYNNEI. The CDR3 has 11 residues. V shed 3 bases and J shed 6 bases, with 4 bases lying between them. For the CDR3, the DNA is TGTGCCAGCAGTGATTCGGATACGCAGTATTTT. It yields the protein CASSDSDTQYF. The variable domain in full, completed from reference TRBV2 and TRBJ2-3, reads EPEVTQTPSHQVTQMGQEVILRCVPISNHLYFYWYRQILGQKVEFLVSFYNNEISEKSEIFDDQFSVERPDGSNFTLKIRSTKLEDSAMYFCASSDSDTQYFGPGTRLTVL.

The rearrangement links TRBV5-6 to TRBJ1-2, with D perhaps matching TRBD1 (6 bases). Deletions cut 3 bases from V and 5 bases from J, with 14 bases between. The CDR3 extends over 14 amino acids. Germline loops: CDR1 SGHDT, CDR2 YYEEEE. CDR3 coding DNA: TGTGCCAGCAGCTCCGCAGGGGCCCAATATGGCTACACCTTC. Its protein is CASSSAGAQYGYTF. Using reference TRBV5-6 and TRBJ1-2 for the parts outside the CDR3, the full variable domain is DAGVTQSPTHLIKTRGQQVTLRCSPKSGHDTVSWYQQALGQGPQFIFQYYEEEERQRGNFPDRFSGHQFPNYSSELNVNALLLGDSALYLCASSSAGAQYGYTFGSGTRLTVV.

For this clone: The junction departs from the called germline gene at one end, perhaps through a read error. This CDR3 reads CAGSSLGKAFF. CDR3 bases: TGTGCCGGCAGCTCCCTAGGTAAAGCTTTCTTT. This chain uses TRBV7-9 with TRBJ1-1; D ambiguous. The CDR3 length is 11 residues. Germline V lookup: CDR1 SEHNR, CDR2 FQNEAQ (reference sequence).

This chain joins TRBV9 and TRBJ2-1, with TRBD2 matching over 9 bases. The CDR3 has 15 amino acids. CDR1 and CDR2 (germline): SGDLS, YYNGEE. V was clipped by 0 bases and J by 7 bases; unmatched bases: 5. This chain's CDR3 is CASSVAAGGPNEQFF. Here the CDR3 DNA reads TGTGCCAGCAGCGTAGCGGCGGGAGGGCCTAATGAGCAGTTCTTC.

The chain has TRBV5-1 and TRBJ2-3, with TRBD2 matching 7 bases. The germline V gene encodes CDR1 SGHRS and CDR2 YFSETQ. The ends lost 2 bases at V and 2 bases at J; junction bases unmatched: 17. This CDR3 is built from 19 residues. The CDR3 is CASSLMAGSAGWVTDTQYF. The CDR3 region has the DNA TGCGCCAGCAGCTTAATGGCAGGCTCAGCGGGATGGGTCACAGATACGCAGTATTTT.

The chain recombines TRBV6-5 with TRBJ2-1; TRBD2 aligns across 7 bases. This CDR3 has 16 residues. Trimming at V came to 0 bases and at J to 3 bases, leaving 5 bases not matched to a gene. Germline CDR1 reads MNHEY; CDR2 reads SVGAGI. The CDR3 protein is CASSYSAGRGYNEQFF. DNA of the CDR3: TGTGCCAGCAGTTACTCGGCGGGGAGGGGCTACAATGAGCAGTTCTTC.

This rearrangement joins TRBV29-1 to TRBJ1-1; TRBD1 might be the D (6 bases). The CDR3 sequence is 13 residues long. Trimming took off 8 bases at V and 3 bases at J, with 16 bases between the two ends. Germline V lookup: CDR1 SQVTM, CDR2 ANQGSEA. The CDR3 here is CSTRGGADTEAFF. The DNA of the CDR3 is TGCAGCACCCGAGGGGGGGCGGACACTGAAGCTTTCTTT. Full variable domain (rest looked up from reference TRBV29-1 and TRBJ1-1): SAVISQKPSRDICQRGTSLTIQCQVDSQVTMMFWYRQQPGQSLTLIATANQGSEATYESGFVIDKFPISRPNLTFSTLTVSNMSPEDSSIYLCSTRGGADTEAFFGQGTRLTVV.

Only one count was recorded for this clone. V is TRBV12-3 or TRBV12-4 and J is TRBJ2-1, with 8 bases lining up with TRBD1. The CDR3 is made up of 13 amino acids. V lost 6 bases, J lost 16 bases, and 14 bases stayed unmatched. CDR3 region: CASRKIGQGNFFF. The CDR3 DNA reads as TGTGCCAGCAGGAAAATCGGACAGGGAAATTTCTTCTTC.

This chain uses TRBV19 with TRBJ2-4, with D maybe TRBD2 (5 bases). CDR3 length equals 16 residues. Per the germline V gene, CDR1 is LNHDA and CDR2 is SQIVND (reference sequence). Between the trimmed V and J ends, which lost 0 bases and 0 bases, there was a span of 9 bases. Here the CDR3 reads CASSIDPGGAKNIQYF. In nucleotides, the CDR3 is TGTGCCAGTAGTATAGACCCAGGAGGAGCCAAAAACATTCAGTACTTC.

The chain joins TRBV27 to TRBJ2-3; the D gene is possibly TRBD2 (5 bases). Germline lookup yields CDR1 MNHEY and CDR2 SMNVEV (reference sequence). The CDR3 is 13 amino acids. Trimming took 0 bases from V and 11 from J, leaving 12 bases between them. The CDR3 DNA follows: TGTGCCAGCAGTTTATCTAGCTTCGGGGAGCAGTATTTT. Its translation is CASSLSSFGEQYF.

The chain links TRBV7-9 to TRBJ2-5; 8 bases are shared with TRBD1. Germline V gives CDR1 SEHNR, CDR2 FQNEAQ (reference sequence). This CDR3 is 16 amino acids long. The junction had 7 bases not matched to a gene; V was cut back by 3 bases and J by 1 base. The CDR3 spells CASSFTGTGGQETQYF. The CDR3 region has the DNA TGTGCCAGCAGCTTCACCGGGACAGGAGGCCAAGAGACCCAGTACTTC.

The chain recombines TRBV29-1 with TRBJ2-7; TRBD1 aligns across 8 bases. The germline V gene has CDR1 SQVTM and CDR2 ANQGSEA. J lost 4 bases, V lost 2 bases, and 10 bases had no gene match. CDR3 length equals 15 residues. The CDR3 loop is CSVEPSGQGGYEQYF. CDR3 bases: TGCAGCGTTGAACCGTCTGGACAGGGTGGGTACGAGCAGTACTTC.

The V call is TRBV12-3 or TRBV12-4, the J call TRBJ1-6; tentatively, D is TRBD1 (5 bases). Trimming took 3 bases from V and 14 from J, leaving 14 bases between them. CDR3 length: 13 amino acids. The CDR3 sequence is CASSLAGEGSLHF. The CDR3 nucleotides are TGTGCCAGCAGTTTGGCGGGGGAAGGGTCCCTCCACTTT.

The rearrangement uses TRBV5-1 and TRBJ2-7; 8 bases are a match to TRBD1. V trimming: 3 bases; J trimming: 2 bases; junction bases outside the gene matches: 4. Per germline, CDR1 SGHRS and CDR2 YFSETQ. The CDR3 consists of 14 residues. CDR3 DNA: TGCGCCAGCAGCTCTCGGACAGGGACCTACGAGCAGTACTTC. It codes for CASSSRTGTYEQYF.